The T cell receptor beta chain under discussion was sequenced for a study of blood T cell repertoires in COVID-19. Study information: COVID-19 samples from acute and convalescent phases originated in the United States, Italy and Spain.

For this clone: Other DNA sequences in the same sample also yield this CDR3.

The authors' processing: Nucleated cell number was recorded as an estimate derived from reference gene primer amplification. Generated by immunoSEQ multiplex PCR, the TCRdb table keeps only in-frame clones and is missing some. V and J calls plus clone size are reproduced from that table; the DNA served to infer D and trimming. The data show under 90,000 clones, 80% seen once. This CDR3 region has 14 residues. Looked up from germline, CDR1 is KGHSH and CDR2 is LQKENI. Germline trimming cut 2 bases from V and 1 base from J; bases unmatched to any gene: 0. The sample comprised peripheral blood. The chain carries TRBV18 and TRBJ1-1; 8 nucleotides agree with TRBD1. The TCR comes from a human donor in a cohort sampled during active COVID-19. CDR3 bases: TGTGCCAGCTCACCAGGGACAGGGAACACTGAAGCTTTCTTT. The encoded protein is CASSPGTGNTEAFF.